This TCR beta chain was captured by sequencing in a study of blood T cell repertoires in COVID-19. This CDR3 is 15 amino acids long. V lost 4 bases to trimming and J lost 4 bases; unmatched junction nucleotides: 4. CDR1 and CDR2 from the germline V gene are MNHEY and SVGEGT. TCRdb's copy holds only in-frame clones and misses some; the assay was immunoSEQ multiplex PCR. The sample yields roughly 170,000 clones, about 87% seen once. This clone was seen only a few times. The receptor comes from a man aged 60 to 75 with acute or convalescent COVID-19. This sequence joins TRBV6-2 or TRBV6-3 and TRBJ2-5; 12 nucleotides align to TRBD2. The source material was peripheral blood. The CDR3 region is CASSSQLAGGETQYF. In nucleotides, the CDR3 is TGTGCCAGCAGTTCACAACTAGCGGGAGGAGAGACCCAGTACTTC.